This TCR beta chain was sequenced in a study of blood T cell repertoires in COVID-19. Study in general: Nucleic acid was either cDNA or gDNA, and it came from T cells, B-cell-depleted T cells, or PBMCs.

Here immunoSEQ multiplex PCR was the method, and the copy in TCRdb shows in-frame clones only, minus some. The data contain roughly 110,000 clones, around 82% of them singletons. The length of the CDR3 is 15 residues. Germline values: CDR1 MNHEY, CDR2 SVGAGI. V lost 0 bases to trimming and J lost 6 bases, with 15 bases between them. The sequence came from a human donor in a cohort sampled during active COVID-19. V usage is TRBV6-5 and J usage is TRBJ2-7; a possible D gene is TRBD1 (5 bases). The material sequenced was peripheral blood. The CDR3 sequence is CASSYSIRATGEQYF. The CDR3 DNA reads as TGTGCCAGCAGTTACTCGATCAGGGCAACTGGCGAGCAGTACTTC.